This T cell receptor (beta chain) was observed in a study of blood T cell repertoires in COVID-19. The length of the CDR3 is 15 residues. V lost 1 base to trimming and J lost 3 bases, with 13 bases between them. The germline CDR1 and CDR2 sequences are SGHTA and FQGNSA. The authors' processing: Estimation of nucleated cell counts was performed using reference gene primer amplification. Libraries were prepared by immunoSEQ multiplex PCR; TCRdb keeps only in-frame clonotypes and omits some of them. D and trimming were read from the DNA, whereas the V and J calls and clone size are those reported in that table. The table includes under 250,000 clones, approximately 89% detected once.

The gene calls are TRBV7-2 and TRBJ2-7; D gene uncertain. This clonotype originated in a woman aged 55-69 years who had recovered from COVID-19. The specimen was peripheral blood. CDR3 amino acids: CASSLVPGQYYEQYF. CDR3 in DNA: TGTGCCAGCAGCTTAGTGCCAGGTCAGTACTACGAGCAGTACTTC. Looking up the rest from reference TRBV7-2 and TRBJ2-7 gives the full variable domain: GAGVSQSPSNKVTEKGKDVELRCDPISGHTALYWYRQSLGQGLEFLIYFQGNSAPDKSGLPSDRFSAERTGGSVSTLTIQRTQQEDSAVYLCASSLVPGQYYEQYFGPGTRLTVT.